This TCR beta chain stems from a study of radiation and T cells in renal cell carcinoma. Study results and caveats: In blood, top tumor clones expanded by 2 weeks, shrinking by 4.

Concerning this clone itself: As yet, its antigen is unknown.

The sample's time point: baseline pretreatment blood. Treatment of the sample: 15 Gy SBRT to primary tumor, nephrectomy 4 weeks later. Serial blood draws occurred at baseline and 2 and 4 weeks post-SBRT. The tumor was a clear cell renal cell carcinoma. Measured with immunoSEQ multiplex PCR; TCRdb has only the in-frame clones, and not every one. This sample has some 140,000 clones, with around nine tenths found just once. This CDR3 region has 14 residues. V was clipped by 0 bases and J by 5 bases, with 11 bases between them. Germline V lookup: CDR1 SGHDT, CDR2 YYEEEE. The receptor comes from a woman aged 45-60 years with renal cell carcinoma. The chain is built from TRBV5-6 and TRBJ1-1; the D gene is possibly TRBD1 (5 bases). The specimen was blood, collected from a patient whose treatment included radiotherapy and nephrectomy. CDR3 sequence reads: CASSLDRRGTEAFF. As DNA, the CDR3 is TGTGCCAGCAGCTTGGATCGTCGGGGGACTGAAGCTTTCTTT.